What follows is one T cell receptor (beta chain) and its context. Germline CDR1 DFQATT, CDR2 SNEGSKA (reference sequence). CDR3 length equals 12 residues. V was shortened by 3 bases and J by 4 bases, with 9 bases between the two germline ends. Authors' methods: The assay estimated nucleated cells by amplifying reference gene primers. Only in-frame clones appear in the TCRdb table, and some are missing; sequencing was by immunoSEQ multiplex PCR. V, J and clone size reflect that table, while D and trimming were determined from the DNA. This sample has over 30,000 clones, with roughly 91% found just once. This sample was included in a study of blood T cell repertoires in COVID-19. Study-level information: Collection of acute and convalescent COVID-19 samples took place in the United States, Italy and Spain.

The receptor was isolated from a man aged 70-80 years with active or convalescent COVID-19. The chain combines TRBV20-1 with TRBJ1-1; D is possibly TRBD1 (6 bases). The material sequenced was peripheral blood. This CDR3 is CSASRTVTEAFF. CDR3 nucleotide sequence: TGCAGTGCTAGTAGGACAGTCACTGAAGCTTTCTTT.